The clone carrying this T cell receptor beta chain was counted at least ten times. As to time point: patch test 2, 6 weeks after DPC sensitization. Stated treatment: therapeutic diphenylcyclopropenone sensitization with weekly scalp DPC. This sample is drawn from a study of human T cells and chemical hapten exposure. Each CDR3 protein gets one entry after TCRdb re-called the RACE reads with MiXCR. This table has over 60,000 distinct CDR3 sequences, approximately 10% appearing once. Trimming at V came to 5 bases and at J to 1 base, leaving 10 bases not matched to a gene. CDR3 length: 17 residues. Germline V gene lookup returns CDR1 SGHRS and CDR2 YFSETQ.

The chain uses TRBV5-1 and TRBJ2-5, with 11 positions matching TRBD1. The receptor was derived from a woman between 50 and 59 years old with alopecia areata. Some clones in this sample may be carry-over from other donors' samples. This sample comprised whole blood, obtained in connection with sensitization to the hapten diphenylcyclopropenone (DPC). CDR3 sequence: CASSLLEDRGRQETQYF. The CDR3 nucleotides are TGCGCCAGCAGTCTACTCGAGGACAGGGGGCGCCAAGAGACCCAGTACTTC.